These 3 T cell receptor beta chains came from one sample sequenced in a study of shared clonotypes between healthy human individuals. Here immunoSEQ multiplex PCR was the method, and the copy in TCRdb shows in-frame clones only, minus some. The data hold 2 million to 2.5 million clones, with 85% to 95% observed a single time. What was sequenced was naive CD4+ T cells from PBMCs. Stated subset: CD45RA+ positively selected. These receptors all come from a man younger than 30 in good health. Some clones in this sample may be carry-over from other donors' samples.

The rearrangement joins TRBV5-1 to TRBJ2-1; tentatively, D is TRBD2 (5 bases). V was shortened by 1 base and J by 5 bases, with 13 bases between the two germline ends. Per the germline V gene, CDR1 is SGHRS and CDR2 is YFSETQ. This CDR3 contains 15 residues. Written as DNA, the CDR3 is TGCGCCAGCAGCTTGTGGTCTAGCCGGAACAATGAGCAGTTCTTC. Translated: CASSLWSSRNNEQFF.

In DNA form, the CDR3 reads TGTGCCAGCAGACAATCAGGGGGAGTTAACTATGGCTACACCTTC. Protein product: CASRQSGGVNYGYTF. The J gene is TRBJ1-2, the V gene TRBV28; 7 nucleotides match TRBD1. V dropped 6 bases and J dropped 1; count of bases not matched to a gene: 8. CDR1 and CDR2 (germline): MDHEN, SYDVKM. The CDR3 loop spans 15 amino acids.

Comments on this clone: The junction shows a germline mismatch at one end, possibly a read error. The V and J genes are TRBV6-5 and TRBJ2-5; D is possibly TRBD2 (6 bases). CDR1 MNHEY and CDR2 SVGAGI come from the germline V gene. The CDR3 totals 13 residues. The CDR3 loop reads CASSNTAGSLPDF. As DNA, the CDR3 is TGTGCCAGCAGCAACACCGCGGGGTCCTTACCGGACTTC.